The 28 T cell receptor beta chains below all came from one sample that was sequenced in a study of OX40 agonist ivuxolimab in advanced cancers. TCRdb's table, derived via immunoSEQ multiplex PCR, lists solely in-frame clones and lacks some. The sample includes around 70,000 clones, around 82% of them seen just once. This material consisted of CD4+ or CD8+ T cells sorted from blood, taken in a trial of the OX40 agonist ivuxolimab. These receptors were obtained from an adult with an advanced solid tumor such as melanoma, head and neck, liver or kidney cancer.

The chain uses TRBV7-9 and TRBJ1-1, with D possibly TRBD1 on 6 matching bases. Germline values: CDR1 SEHNR, CDR2 FQNEAQ (reference sequence). V was clipped by 4 bases and J by 10 bases, with 19 bases between them. This CDR3 is 14 amino acids long. The DNA for the CDR3 is TGTGCCAGCAGCTCGGGGGAAGGACAGCTCGGAGCTTTCTTT. As protein: CASSSGEGQLGAFF.

The chain employs TRBV5-1 and TRBJ2-1, with 7 bases fitting TRBD2. This CDR3 region has 13 residues. The junction had 7 bases not matched to a gene; V was cut back by 6 bases and J by 7 bases. CDR1 SGHRS and CDR2 YFSETQ come from the germline V gene. CDR3 in amino acids: CASTRDSGNEQFF. For the CDR3, the DNA is TGCGCCAGCACGCGAGATAGCGGGAATGAGCAGTTCTTC.

This clone is judged medium-sized. The chain couples TRBV27 to TRBJ1-6, with 7 bases identical to TRBD1. Germline lookup yields CDR1 MNHEY and CDR2 SMNVEV (reference sequence). Trimming took 6 bases from V and 3 from J; bases not matched to a gene: 8. The CDR3 totals 16 residues. The CDR3 DNA is TGTGCCAGCAGACGAAATGGACAGGTCTATAATTCACCCCTCCACTTT. It is translated as CASRRNGQVYNSPLHF.

V and J are TRBV5-4 and TRBJ2-5; 10 bases match TRBD1. The CDR3 totals 16 residues. V was clipped by 2 bases and J by 6 bases; unmatched bases: 10. The germline gives CDR1 SGHNT, CDR2 YYREEE (reference sequence). This CDR3 reads CASSFPTGGAKKTQYF. DNA of the CDR3: TGTGCCAGCAGCTTTCCGACAGGGGGCGCGAAGAAGACCCAGTACTTC.

This clone has just one count. The chain uses TRBV2 and TRBJ2-1; 7 bases are a match to TRBD1. In germline, CDR1 is SNHLY, CDR2 FYNNEI. This CDR3 comprises 15 residues. V shed 6 bases, J shed 4 bases, and the junction held 9 bases outside the gene matches. The CDR3 bases are TGTGCCAGCAGCCCACGGGGACAGACTTACAATGAGCAGTTCTTC. Residues: CASSPRGQTYNEQFF.

This clone was observed a handful of times. CDR3 loop: CASSPTRTTGREQYF. The CDR3, as DNA: TGTGCCAGCTCACCAACTAGAACGACAGGACGCGAGCAGTACTTC. The rearrangement links TRBV18 to TRBJ2-7; the D gene is possibly TRBD1 (6 bases). Per the germline V gene, CDR1 is KGHSH and CDR2 is LQKENI. V was cut by 2 bases and J by 6 bases, with 17 bases left in between. The CDR3 has 15 residues.

The chain employs TRBV19 and TRBJ2-7; D may be TRBD1 (6 bases). The CDR3 extends over 16 amino acids. Per the germline V gene, CDR1 is LNHDA and CDR2 is SQIVND (reference sequence). The V end lost 6 bases, the J end lost 2 bases, and 20 bases lay between the germline ends. CDR3 region: CASRNPLGTSPYEQYF. The CDR3 nucleotides read TGTGCCAGTAGGAACCCTCTAGGGACATCGCCCTACGAGCAGTACTTC.

The CDR3 region is CASSLEVLGQNTEAFF. The CDR3 DNA reads TGCGCCAGCAGCTTGGAAGTCTTGGGGCAGAACACTGAAGCTTTCTTT. The chain couples TRBV5-1 to TRBJ1-1, with D possibly being TRBD1 (5 bases). Trimming stripped 0 bases from V and 1 base from J, with 13 bases between. This CDR3 is 16 amino acids long. CDR1 SGHRS and CDR2 YFSETQ come from the germline V gene.

The rearrangement joins TRBV2 to TRBJ1-5, with a possible D match to TRBD1 (6 bases). Germline V gene lookup returns CDR1 SNHLY and CDR2 FYNNEI. Trimming pared 6 bases from V and 2 bases from J, leaving 17 bases between. This CDR3 has 16 residues. The CDR3 region has the DNA TGTGCCAGCAGACTAGGAGGGGGGGGAGGCAATCAGCCCCAGCATTTT. It translates to CASRLGGGGGNQPQHF.

The V gene is TRBV28, the J gene TRBJ1-2, with TRBD1 matching over 9 bases. The CDR3 consists of 16 residues. The germline gives CDR1 MDHEN, CDR2 SYDVKM. Germline trimming cut 2 bases from V and 6 bases from J; bases unmatched to any gene: 10. CDR3 nucleotides: TGTGCCAGCAGTTTAGTAACAGGGGGCGCACGGAATGGCTACACCTTC. It encodes CASSLVTGGARNGYTF.

V is TRBV28 and J is TRBJ1-1; possibly TRBD1 for D (5 bases). The CDR3 totals 14 residues. Trimming cost V 3 bases and J 4 bases, with 12 bases left between them. The germline CDR1 and CDR2 sequences are MDHEN and SYDVKM. CDR3 bases: TGTGCCAGCAGTTTTGGGGCTGCGGCCACTGAAGCTTTCTTT. Amino acid sequence: CASSFGAAATEAFF.

The gene calls are TRBV19 and TRBJ2-1; D may be TRBD2 (5 bases). This CDR3 comprises 16 residues. Germline V gene data show CDR1 as LNHDA and CDR2 as SQIVND (reference sequence). V lost 7 bases and J lost 0, with 16 bases in between. The CDR3 reads CASKPPGVSSYNEQFF. CDR3 in DNA: TGTGCCAGTAAACCCCCCGGGGTTAGCTCCTACAATGAGCAGTTCTTC.

J is TRBJ2-1 and V is TRBV28; TRBD1 is a possible D gene (5 bases). V lost 4 bases to trimming and J lost 7 bases, with 17 bases between them. The CDR3 contains 15 residues. CDR1 MDHEN and CDR2 SYDVKM come from the germline V gene. Here the CDR3 DNA reads TGTGCCAGCAGTTCTTGGCAGGGTGACATAAATGAGCAGTTCTTC. Translated: CASSSWQGDINEQFF.

This clone was seen once. J is TRBJ2-7 and V is TRBV21-1; the tabulated D call, TRBD1, remains unverified against the DNA. TRBV21-1 is designated a pseudogene. CDR3 size: 21 residues. CDR3 sequence reads: CASSTQPMGTGYYRHVYEQYF. The CDR3 DNA reads as TGTGCCAGCAGCACGCAACCGATGGGGACAGGGTATTATCGGCACGTCTACGAGCAGTACTTC.

The rearrangement joins TRBV6-1 to TRBJ1-2; 8 positions match TRBD1. Unmatched junction bases numbered 4, after V lost 2 bases and J lost 2 bases. The CDR3 sequence is 15 residues long. The germline CDR1 and CDR2 sequences are MNHNS and SASEGT. DNA of the CDR3: TGTGCCAGCAGTGAACAGGGACAGGTCAACTATGGCTACACCTTC. Translated: CASSEQGQVNYGYTF.

The chain links TRBV19 to TRBJ1-2; no reliable D call. The CDR3 contains 12 residues. Germline V gives CDR1 LNHDA, CDR2 SQIVND (reference sequence). Trimming cost V 3 bases and J 2 bases, with 4 bases left between them. The CDR3 here is CASSISNYGYTF. Here the CDR3 DNA reads TGTGCCAGTAGTATTAGCAACTATGGCTACACCTTC.

The V call is TRBV29-1, the J call TRBJ1-1; 7 nucleotides line up with TRBD1. The CDR3 sequence is 13 residues long. Per germline, CDR1 SQVTM and CDR2 ANQGSEA. The V and J ends lost 3 bases and 1 base, in that order; junction bases with no gene match: 2. The CDR3 DNA reads as TGCAGCGTTGAGGGACAGAGGAACACTGAAGCTTTCTTT. Protein: CSVEGQRNTEAFF.

The chain combines TRBV5-1 with TRBJ2-5; D is ambiguous. The germline gives CDR1 SGHRS, CDR2 YFSETQ. Trimming pared 0 bases from V and 1 base from J, leaving 7 bases between. This CDR3 is 14 amino acids long. CDR3 DNA sequence: TGCGCCAGCAGCTTGGACGGGTTCCAAGAGACCCAGTACTTC. The encoded protein is CASSLDGFQETQYF.

The chain combines TRBV7-6 with TRBJ1-1; D gene uncertain. The CDR3 has 14 amino acids. Looked up from germline, CDR1 is SGHVS and CDR2 is FNYEAQ. Trimming took 3 bases from V and 1 from J, leaving 9 bases between them. CDR3 DNA: TGTGCCAGCAGCTTGGTGGGAGGGAACACTGAAGCTTTCTTT. This sequence encodes CASSLVGGNTEAFF.

This sequence joins TRBV2 and TRBJ2-2; a weak D match, TRBD2 (6 bases). Germline V lookup: CDR1 SNHLY, CDR2 FYNNEI. Trimming took off 6 bases at V and 7 bases at J, with 12 bases between the two ends. The CDR3 contains 13 residues. CDR3 residues: CASRAGTVGELFF. Here the CDR3 DNA reads TGTGCCAGCAGGGCGGGGACTGTCGGGGAGCTGTTTTTT.

The chain joins TRBV2 to TRBJ2-5; TRBD2 matches at 9 bases. Germline V gene lookup returns CDR1 SNHLY and CDR2 FYNNEI. V was clipped by 4 bases and J by 4 bases; unmatched bases: 4. There are 14 residues in the CDR3. The CDR3 is CASSVFSGRETQYF. CDR3 nucleotide sequence: TGTGCCAGCAGTGTGTTTAGCGGGAGAGAGACCCAGTACTTC.

The chain joins TRBV28 to TRBJ1-5; D perhaps matches TRBD1 (5 bases). Germline V gives CDR1 MDHEN, CDR2 SYDVKM. V gave up 1 base and J gave up 0 bases, with 19 bases separating them. The CDR3 covers 19 residues. The chain's CDR3 is CASSLSRVPRRGSNQPQHF. The CDR3 nucleotides are TGTGCCAGCAGTTTATCTCGGGTCCCCCGGAGGGGTAGCAATCAGCCCCAGCATTTT.

The gene calls are TRBV9 and TRBJ2-3, with D possibly matching TRBD2 (6 bases). V lost 4 bases, J lost 2 bases, and 17 bases lay in between. Germline-derived CDR1 and CDR2 are SGDLS and YYNGEE. This CDR3 contains 16 residues. The CDR3: CASSPGLNENTDTQYF. Written as DNA, the CDR3 is TGTGCCAGCAGCCCCGGACTAAATGAAAACACAGATACGCAGTATTTT.

The V and J genes are TRBV20-1 and TRBJ2-3; no clear D gene. Trimming removed 5 bases from V and 6 bases from J, with 9 bases in between. Germline CDR1 reads DFQATT; CDR2 reads SNEGSKA (reference sequence). The CDR3 totals 11 residues. CDR3 loop: CSAGPKDTQYF. In DNA form, the CDR3 reads TGCAGTGCTGGCCCCAAGGATACGCAGTATTTT.

This clone has a single count. The junction differs from germline at one of its ends, possibly a read error. The chain uses TRBV7-7 and TRBJ2-7; the D gene is possibly TRBD2 (5 bases). From germline, CDR1 is SSHAT and CDR2 FNYEAQ (reference sequence). CDR3 length: 15 residues. CDR3 sequence (DNA): TGTGCTAGCAGCTTAGATGTGGGAGACTCCTACGAGCAGTACTTC. Protein sequence: CASSLDVGDSYEQYF.

The chain joins TRBV7-9 to TRBJ2-7; weak D call: TRBD2 (5 bases). The CDR3 has 15 amino acids. CDR1 is SEHNR, CDR2 FQNEAQ, per germline (reference sequence). Trimming pared 5 bases from V and 7 bases from J, leaving 21 bases between. The CDR3 region has the DNA TGTGCCAGCAGCGGTGGACGGACCCGGAGAGGGGAGCAGTACTTC. It is translated as CASSGGRTRRGEQYF. Variable domain in full (rest from reference TRBV7-9 and TRBJ2-7): DTGVSQNPRHKITKRGQNVTFRCDPISEHNRLYWYRQTLGQGPEFLTYFQNEAQLEKSRLLSDRFSAERPKGSFSTLEIQRTEQGDSAMYLCASSGGRTRRGEQYFGPGTRLTVT.

The rearrangement uses TRBV5-1 and TRBJ2-5; weak D call: TRBD1 (9 bases). Trimming pared 4 bases from V and 0 bases from J, leaving 40 bases between. From germline, CDR1 is SGHRS and CDR2 YFSETQ. The CDR3 covers 24 residues. The CDR3 DNA is TGCGCCAGCAGCCCTGAGACAGGGGGGTTTACGGGAGGGCCAGGGGGCCATTACCAAGAGACCCAGTACTTC. It is translated as CASSPETGGFTGGPGGHYQETQYF. The full variable domain, its missing parts supplied by reference TRBV5-1 and TRBJ2-5, is KAGVTQTPRYLIKTRGQQVTLSCSPISGHRSVSWYQQTPGQGLQFLFEYFSETQRNKGNFPGRFSGRQFSNSRSEMNVSTLELGDSALYLCASSPETGGFTGGPGGHYQETQYFGPGTRLLVL.

The chain employs TRBV13 and TRBJ2-7; 9 bases fit TRBD2. V gave up 5 bases and J gave up 4 bases; unmatched junction bases: 15. Germline V gene lookup returns CDR1 PRHDT and CDR2 FYEKMQ (reference sequence). This CDR3 is built from 17 residues. The CDR3 is CASSRFTGASGEYEQYF. Written as DNA, the CDR3 is TGTGCCAGCAGCCGTTTTACGGGGGCTAGCGGGGAATACGAGCAGTACTTC.